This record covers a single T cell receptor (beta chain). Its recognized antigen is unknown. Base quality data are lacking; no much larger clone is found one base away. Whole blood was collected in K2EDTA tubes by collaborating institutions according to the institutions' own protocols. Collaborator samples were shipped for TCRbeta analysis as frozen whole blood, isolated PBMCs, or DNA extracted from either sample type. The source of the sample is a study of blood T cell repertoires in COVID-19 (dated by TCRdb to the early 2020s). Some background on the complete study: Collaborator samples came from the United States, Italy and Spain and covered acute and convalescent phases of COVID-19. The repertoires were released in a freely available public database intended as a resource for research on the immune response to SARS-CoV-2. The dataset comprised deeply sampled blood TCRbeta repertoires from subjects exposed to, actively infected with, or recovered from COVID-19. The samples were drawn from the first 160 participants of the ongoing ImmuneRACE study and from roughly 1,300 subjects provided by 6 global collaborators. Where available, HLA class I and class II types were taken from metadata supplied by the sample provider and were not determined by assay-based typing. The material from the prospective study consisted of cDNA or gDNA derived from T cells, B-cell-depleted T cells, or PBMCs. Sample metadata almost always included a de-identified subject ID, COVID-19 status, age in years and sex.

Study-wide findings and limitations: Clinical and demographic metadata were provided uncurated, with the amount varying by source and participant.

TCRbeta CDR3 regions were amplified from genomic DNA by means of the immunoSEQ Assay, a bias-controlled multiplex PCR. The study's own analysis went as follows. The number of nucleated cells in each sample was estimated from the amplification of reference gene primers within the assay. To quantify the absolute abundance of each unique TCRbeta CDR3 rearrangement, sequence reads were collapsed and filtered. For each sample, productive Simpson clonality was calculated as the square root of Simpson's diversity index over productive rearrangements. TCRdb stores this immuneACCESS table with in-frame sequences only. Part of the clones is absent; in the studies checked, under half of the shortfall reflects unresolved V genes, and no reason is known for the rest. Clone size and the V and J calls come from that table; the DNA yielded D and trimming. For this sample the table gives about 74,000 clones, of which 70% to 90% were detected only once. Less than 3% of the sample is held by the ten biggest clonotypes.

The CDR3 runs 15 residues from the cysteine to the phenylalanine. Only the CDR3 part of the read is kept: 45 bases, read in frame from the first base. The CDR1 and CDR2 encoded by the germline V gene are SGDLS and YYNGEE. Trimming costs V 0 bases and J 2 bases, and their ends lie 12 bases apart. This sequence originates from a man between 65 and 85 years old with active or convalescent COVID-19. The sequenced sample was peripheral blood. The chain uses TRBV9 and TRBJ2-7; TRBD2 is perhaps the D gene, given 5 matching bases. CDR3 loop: CASSVGVAQAYEQYF. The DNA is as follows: TGTGCCAGCAGCGTAGGGGTAGCGCAGGCCTACGAGCAGTACTTC.